This TCR beta chain was recovered during a study of T-cell reconstitution after alpha-beta-depleted transplantation in children. Researchers prepared the TCRbeta library using unique molecular identifiers, the study reports. TCRdb used MiXCR to reprocess the PCR reads, holding one entry per CDR3 protein. Of approximately 640,000 distinct CDR3 sequences in the sample, approximately 15% were seen once. V dropped 3 bases and J dropped 1 base, with 6 bases sitting between them. The germline V gene has CDR1 MGHDK and CDR2 SYGVNS. The CDR3 contains 13 residues. This sequence was found in a human donor who donated a stem cell graft to a child with acute myeloid leukemia. The chain joins TRBV25-1 to TRBJ2-5; D is unresolved. This sample comprised PBMCs from the stem cell graft donor, obtained from the stem cell graft. The CDR3 here is CASSERFQETQYF. For the CDR3, the DNA is TGTGCCAGCAGTGAGAGATTCCAAGAGACCCAGTACTTC. Supplemented by reference TRBV25-1 and TRBJ2-5, the full variable domain reads EADIYQTPRYLVIGTGKKITLECSQTMGHDKMYWYQQDPGMELHLIHYSYGVNSTEKGDLSSESTVSRIRTEHFPLTLESARPSHTSQYLCASSERFQETQYFGPGTRLLVL.